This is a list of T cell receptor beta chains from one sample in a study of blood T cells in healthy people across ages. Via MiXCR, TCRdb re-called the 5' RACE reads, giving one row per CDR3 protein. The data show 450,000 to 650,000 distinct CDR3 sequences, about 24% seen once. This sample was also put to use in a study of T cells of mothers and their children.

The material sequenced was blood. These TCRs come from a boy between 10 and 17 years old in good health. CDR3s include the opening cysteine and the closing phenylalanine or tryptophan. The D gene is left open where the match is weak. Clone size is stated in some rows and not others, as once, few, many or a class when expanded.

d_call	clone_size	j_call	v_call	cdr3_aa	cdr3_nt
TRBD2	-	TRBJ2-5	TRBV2	CASSESPLVLAGGVETQYF	TGTGCCAGCAGTGAATCCCCGTTGGTACTAGCGGGAGGAGTGGAGACCCAGTACTTC
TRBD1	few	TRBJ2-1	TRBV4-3	CASSQGFWTGRGEQFF	TGCGCCAGCAGCCAAGGATTTTGGACAGGGCGGGGTGAGCAGTTCTTC
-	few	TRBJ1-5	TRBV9	CASSAEGASNQPQHF	TGTGCCAGCAGCGCAGAAGGGGCCAGCAATCAGCCCCAGCATTTT
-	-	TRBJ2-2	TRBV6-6	CASRGTNGELFF	TGTGCCAGCAGGGGGACGAACGGGGAGCTGTTTTTT
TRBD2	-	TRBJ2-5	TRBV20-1	CSAVLAGGIGETQYF	TGCAGTGCTGTACTAGCGGGGGGAATCGGAGAGACCCAGTACTTC
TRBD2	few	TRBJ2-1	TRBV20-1	CSARAMGASGGPSSYNEQFF	TGCAGTGCTAGAGCTATGGGTGCTAGCGGGGGGCCGAGCTCCTACAATGAGCAGTTCTTC
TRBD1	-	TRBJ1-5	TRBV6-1	CASSGEQGMNQPQHF	TGTGCCAGCAGTGGCGAACAGGGGATGAATCAGCCCCAGCATTTT
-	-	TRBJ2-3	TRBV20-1	CSARRLDTDTQYF	TGCAGTGCTAGACGACTAGACACAGATACGCAGTATTTT
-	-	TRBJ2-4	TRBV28	CASTAGGQNIQYF	TGTGCCAGCACCGCAGGCGGGCAAAACATTCAGTACTTC
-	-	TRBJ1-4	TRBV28	CASSHYPSGPTNEKLFF	TGTGCCAGCAGTCACTACCCCTCAGGGCCTACTAATGAAAAACTGTTTTTT
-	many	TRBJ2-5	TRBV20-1	CSADTDRYQETQYF	TGCAGTGCTGATACTGACCGGTACCAAGAGACCCAGTACTTC
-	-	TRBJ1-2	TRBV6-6	CASREGGGYTF	TGTGCCAGCAGAGAGGGGGGTGGCTACACCTTC
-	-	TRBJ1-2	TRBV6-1	CASSERGYTF	TGTGCCAGCAGTGAACGTGGCTACACCTTC
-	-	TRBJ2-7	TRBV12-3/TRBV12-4	CASSPYEQGSYEQYF	TGTGCCAGCAGCCCCTACGAACAGGGCTCCTACGAGCAGTACTTC
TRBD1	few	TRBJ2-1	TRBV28	CASSFLGQVLGNEQFF	TGTGCCAGCAGTTTCCTAGGACAGGTGTTGGGCAATGAGCAGTTCTTC
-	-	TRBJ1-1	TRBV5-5	CASSLGQPRGDTEAFF	TGTGCCAGCAGCTTGGGACAGCCAAGGGGGGACACTGAAGCTTTCTTT
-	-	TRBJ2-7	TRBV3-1	CASSQRTNEQYF	TGTGCCAGCAGCCAACGCACCAACGAGCAGTACTTC
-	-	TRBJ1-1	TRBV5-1	CASSSIALGDTEAFF	TGCGCCAGCAGCTCGATTGCCCTCGGGGACACTGAAGCTTTCTTT
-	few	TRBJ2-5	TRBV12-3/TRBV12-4	CASGGGLGFAETQYF	TGTGCCAGCGGTGGGGGGCTAGGGTTCGCGGAGACCCAGTACTTC
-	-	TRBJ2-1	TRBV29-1	CRVEGPQTSYNEQFF	TGCAGGGTTGAAGGGCCCCAAACCTCCTACAATGAGCAGTTCTTC
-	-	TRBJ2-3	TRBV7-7	CASSLADRDTQYF	TGTGCTAGCAGCTTAGCGGATAGAGATACGCAGTATTTT
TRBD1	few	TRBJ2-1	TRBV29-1	CSVDGTGPGLAVYMEQFF	TGCAGCGTAGACGGGACAGGGCCAGGACTGGCCGTCTACATGGAGCAGTTCTTC
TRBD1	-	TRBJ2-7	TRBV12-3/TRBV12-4	CASRHSQGDEQYF	TGTGCCAGCAGACATAGCCAGGGGGACGAGCAGTACTTC
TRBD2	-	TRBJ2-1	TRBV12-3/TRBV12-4	CASSLEQAGGPGNEQFF	TGTGCCAGCAGTTTAGAACAGGCGGGAGGGCCGGGGAATGAGCAGTTCTTC
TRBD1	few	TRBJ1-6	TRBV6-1	CASSGGQTSSYNSPLHF	TGTGCCAGCAGTGGGGGACAGACGAGCTCCTATAATTCACCCCTCCACTTT
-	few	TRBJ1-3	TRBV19	CASSIGPALGNTIYF	TGTGCCAGTAGTATTGGCCCGGCGTTGGGAAACACCATATATTTT
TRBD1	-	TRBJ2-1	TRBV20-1	CSANGITGGDFNEQFF	TGCAGTGCTAATGGGATCACAGGGGGAGATTTCAATGAGCAGTTCTTC
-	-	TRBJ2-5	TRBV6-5	CASSSDGLGETQYF	TGTGCCAGCAGTTCCGATGGACTTGGAGAGACCCAGTACTTC
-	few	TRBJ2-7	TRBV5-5	CASSLSHWDEQYF	TGTGCCAGCAGCTTGTCCCACTGGGACGAGCAGTACTTC
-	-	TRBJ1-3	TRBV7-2	CASSPMTGSSGNTIYF	TGTGCCAGCAGCCCGATGACAGGCAGCTCTGGAAACACCATATATTTT
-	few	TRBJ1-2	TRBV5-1	CASSLETAVGYTF	TGCGCCAGCAGCTTGGAAACGGCTGTCGGCTACACCTTC
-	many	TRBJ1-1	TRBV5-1	CASSETGSSTEAFF	TGCGCCAGCAGCGAAACGGGCAGTAGCACTGAAGCTTTCTTT
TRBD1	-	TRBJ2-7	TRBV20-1	CSAPHRSPGQGVYEQYF	TGCAGTGCTCCACATCGCTCCCCGGGACAGGGGGTCTACGAGCAGTACTTC
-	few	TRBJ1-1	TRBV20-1	CSARTGAPKAFF	TGCAGTGCTAGAACTGGGGCTCCAAAAGCTTTCTTT
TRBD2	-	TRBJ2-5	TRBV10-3	CAATGGVGETQYF	TGTGCCGCCACGGGAGGGGTGGGAGAGACCCAGTACTTC
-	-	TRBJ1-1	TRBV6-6	CASSYSTDTEAFF	TGTGCCAGCAGTTACTCCACAGACACTGAAGCTTTCTTT
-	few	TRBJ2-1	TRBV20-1	CSARKGGWGAYNEQFF	TGCAGTGCTAGAAAGGGCGGGTGGGGGGCATACAATGAGCAGTTCTTC
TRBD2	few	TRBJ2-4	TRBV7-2	CASSLGLAANIQYF	TGTGCCAGCAGCTTAGGACTAGCGGCAAACATTCAGTACTTC
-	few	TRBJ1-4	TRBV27	CASKRYALGARDEKLFF	TGTGCCAGCAAGAGGTACGCTTTGGGGGCGCGCGATGAAAAACTGTTTTTT
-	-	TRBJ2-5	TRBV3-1	CASSRLEGRLQETQYF	TGTGCCAGCAGCCGATTAGAAGGACGGCTTCAAGAGACCCAGTACTTC
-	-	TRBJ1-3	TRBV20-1	CSAIGNTIYF	TGCAGTGCTATCGGAAACACCATATATTTT
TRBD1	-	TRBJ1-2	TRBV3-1	CASSQISGTVAYGYTF	TGTGCCAGCAGCCAAATTTCCGGGACAGTCGCCTATGGCTACACCTTC
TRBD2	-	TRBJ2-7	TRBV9	CASSVESSGVYEQYF	TGTGCCAGCAGCGTAGAGTCTAGCGGGGTCTACGAGCAGTACTTC
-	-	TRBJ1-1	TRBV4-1	CASGQNTEAFF	TGCGCCAGCGGCCAGAACACTGAAGCTTTCTTT
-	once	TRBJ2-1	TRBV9	CVSSADNQQFF	TGTGTCAGCAGCGCGGACAATCAGCAGTTCTTC
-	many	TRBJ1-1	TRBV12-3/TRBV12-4	CASSPSAANTEAFF	TGTGCCAGCAGTCCATCCGCGGCGAACACTGAAGCTTTCTTT
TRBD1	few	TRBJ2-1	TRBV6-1	CASSEDRGYNEQFF	TGTGCCAGCAGTGAAGACAGGGGCTACAATGAGCAGTTCTTC
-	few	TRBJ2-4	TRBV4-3	CASSPTSGIQYF	TGCGCCAGCAGCCCGACGAGCGGCATTCAGTACTTC
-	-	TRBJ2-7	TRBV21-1	CASNKGESYEQYF	TGTGCCAGCAACAAGGGGGAATCCTACGAGCAGTACTTC
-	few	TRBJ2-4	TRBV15	CATSRDSKNIQYF	TGTGCCACCAGCAGAGACAGCAAGAACATTCAGTACTTC
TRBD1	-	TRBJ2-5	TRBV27	CASSKMGQDLGPIQETQYF	TGTGCCAGCAGCAAGATGGGACAGGACCTAGGGCCGATACAAGAGACCCAGTACTTC
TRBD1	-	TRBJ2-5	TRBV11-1	CASSLTGQAQETQYF	TGTGCCAGCAGCCTCACCGGACAGGCCCAAGAGACCCAGTACTTC
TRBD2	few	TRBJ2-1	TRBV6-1	CAIQPSGRGGKFF	TGTGCCATCCAACCCAGCGGGAGAGGTGGGAAGTTCTTC
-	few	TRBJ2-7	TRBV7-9	CASSLSLMGNEQYF	TGCGCCAGCAGCTTAAGTCTTATGGGGAACGAGCAGTACTTC
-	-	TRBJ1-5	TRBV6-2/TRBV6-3	CASSLSLYSNQPQHF	TGTGCCAGCAGTCTAAGCCTGTATAGCAATCAGCCCCAGCATTTT
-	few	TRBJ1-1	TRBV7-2	CASSLVEVMSTEAFF	TGTGCCAGCAGCTTAGTGGAGGTTATGAGCACTGAAGCTTTCTTT
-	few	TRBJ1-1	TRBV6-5	CASSYSSKNTEAFF	TGTGCCAGCAGTTACTCGAGTAAGAACACTGAAGCTTTCTTT
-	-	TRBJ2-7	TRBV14	CASSLGNWGSHEQYF	TGTGCCAGCAGCTTGGGGAACTGGGGATCCCACGAGCAGTACTTC
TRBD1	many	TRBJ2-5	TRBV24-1	CATSDAGQVQETQYF	TGTGCCACCAGTGACGCAGGACAGGTTCAAGAGACCCAGTACTTC
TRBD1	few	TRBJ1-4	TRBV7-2	CASSPRTGNNEKLFF	TGTGCCAGCAGCCCTAGGACAGGGAATAATGAAAAACTGTTTTTT